The rows below give T cell receptor beta chains drawn from one sample of a study of identical twins. MiXCR, applied by TCRdb to the 5' RACE reads, yields one record per CDR3 protein. The sample consists of approximately 1.8 million distinct CDR3 sequences, roughly 35% of them appearing once. Specimen: cord blood. The receptors here all came from a newborn girl in good health. Each CDR3 is given with its conserved first and last residue. D genes are given only for firm matches. Size tells how often a clone was seen (once, few, many) or the class of an expanded clone, and some rows leave it out.

CDR3 DNA: TGTGCCAGCAGCCCAGCCTGGAGGGGCAATCAGCCCCAGCATTTT
CDR3 protein: CASSPAWRGNQPQHF
D gene: NA
V gene: TRBV5-5
J gene: TRBJ1-5
CDR3 length: 15
clone size: NA

CDR3 DNA: TGCGGTGCTAGATCCCTACAGGGGCACGCCTATTCTAGCACAGATACGCAGTATTTT
CDR3 protein: CGARSLQGHAYSSTDTQYF
D gene: TRBD1
V gene: TRBV20-1
J gene: TRBJ2-3
CDR3 length: 19
clone size: once

CDR3 DNA: TGTGCCAGCAGGAGACTAGCGGGGGGGAGTGAGCAGTACTTC
CDR3 protein: CASRRLAGGSEQYF
D gene: TRBD2
V gene: TRBV11-2
J gene: TRBJ2-5
CDR3 length: 14
clone size: NA

CDR3 DNA: TGTGCCAGCAGTTACGATGGGACAGGGGGTTACAATGAGCAGTTCTTC
CDR3 protein: CASSYDGTGGYNEQFF
D gene: TRBD1
V gene: TRBV6-5
J gene: TRBJ2-1
CDR3 length: 16
clone size: few

CDR3 DNA: TGTGCCAGCAGTCGGGGGGTTTCGGAGACCCAGTACTTC
CDR3 protein: CASSRGVSETQYF
D gene: TRBD2
V gene: TRBV6-1
J gene: TRBJ2-5
CDR3 length: 13
clone size: NA

CDR3 DNA: TGCAGCGTTGAATGGGGGGCAGGGCAGCCCCAGCATTTT
CDR3 protein: CSVEWGAGQPQHF
D gene: NA
V gene: TRBV29-1
J gene: TRBJ1-5
CDR3 length: 13
clone size: NA

CDR3 DNA: TGTGCCATCAGTGACGGGACAAACTACAATGAGCAGTTCTTC
CDR3 protein: CAISDGTNYNEQFF
D gene: NA
V gene: TRBV10-3
J gene: TRBJ2-1
CDR3 length: 14
clone size: NA

CDR3 DNA: TGTGCCAGCAGCCAAGCTAGGTGGGGGAACACTGAAGCTTTCTTT
CDR3 protein: CASSQARWGNTEAFF
D gene: NA
V gene: TRBV3-1
J gene: TRBJ1-1
CDR3 length: 15
clone size: few

CDR3 DNA: TGCAGTGCTAGAGAGATTGCAGGCCTTAACTATGGCTACACCTTC
CDR3 protein: CSAREIAGLNYGYTF
D gene: NA
V gene: TRBV20-1
J gene: TRBJ1-2
CDR3 length: 15
clone size: NA

CDR3 DNA: TGCAGTGCCCCAGGGGGTCACTATAATTCACCCCTCCACTTT
CDR3 protein: CSAPGGHYNSPLHF
D gene: TRBD1
V gene: TRBV20-1
J gene: TRBJ1-6
CDR3 length: 14
clone size: NA

CDR3 DNA: TGTGCCAGCAGCCAACTGACAGGGGCTGTGGAGACCCAGTACTTC
CDR3 protein: CASSQLTGAVETQYF
D gene: TRBD1
V gene: TRBV7-9
J gene: TRBJ2-5
CDR3 length: 15
clone size: NA

CDR3 DNA: TGTGCCACCAGTGCTTACCGGGACTCTCCGAGGAATGAGCAGTACTTC
CDR3 protein: CATSAYRDSPRNEQYF
D gene: NA
V gene: TRBV24-1
J gene: TRBJ2-5
CDR3 length: 16
clone size: once

CDR3 DNA: TGTGCCAGCAGGCCGGGGATACCTTCTTTTAATGAGCAGTTCTTC
CDR3 protein: CASRPGIPSFNEQFF
D gene: NA
V gene: TRBV12-3/TRBV12-4
J gene: TRBJ2-1
CDR3 length: 15
clone size: few

CDR3 DNA: TGCGCCAGCAGCTGGACGTCGAACACCGGGGAGCTGTTTTTT
CDR3 protein: CASSWTSNTGELFF
D gene: NA
V gene: TRBV5-1
J gene: TRBJ2-2
CDR3 length: 14
clone size: once

CDR3 DNA: TGTGCCATCAGTGAGCTTCTACGGTATGGCTACACCTTC
CDR3 protein: CAISELLRYGYTF
D gene: NA
V gene: TRBV10-3
J gene: TRBJ1-2
CDR3 length: 13
clone size: many

CDR3 DNA: TGCAGTGCTAGATTTTATTCGGGACACTACAATGAGCAGTACTTC
CDR3 protein: CSARFYSGHYNEQYF
D gene: NA
V gene: TRBV20-1
J gene: TRBJ2-7
CDR3 length: 15
clone size: NA

CDR3 DNA: TGCAGTGCTAGAGAAGGAGGAGAGGTTGGCTACACCTTC
CDR3 protein: CSAREGGEVGYTF
D gene: NA
V gene: TRBV20-1
J gene: TRBJ1-2
CDR3 length: 13
clone size: NA

CDR3 DNA: TGTGCCAGCAGCTTGATCAGGCACTATGAGCAGTTCTTC
CDR3 protein: CASSLIRHYEQFF
D gene: NA
V gene: TRBV11-2
J gene: TRBJ2-1
CDR3 length: 13
clone size: NA

CDR3 DNA: TGTGCCAGCAGCCAAGATAGGGCTAGTAGGGGGATGAACTATGGCTACACCTTC
CDR3 protein: CASSQDRASRGMNYGYTF
D gene: NA
V gene: TRBV4-2
J gene: TRBJ1-2
CDR3 length: 18
clone size: many

CDR3 DNA: TGTGCCAGCAGCCCAAGGGGGAAGTTCACAGATACGCAGTATTTT
CDR3 protein: CASSPRGKFTDTQYF
D gene: NA
V gene: TRBV5-8
J gene: TRBJ2-3
CDR3 length: 15
clone size: NA

CDR3 DNA: TGTGCCAGCAGCTTAGACAGGGGCTATGGCTACACCTTC
CDR3 protein: CASSLDRGYGYTF
D gene: TRBD1
V gene: TRBV12-3/TRBV12-4
J gene: TRBJ1-2
CDR3 length: 13
clone size: many

CDR3 DNA: TGTGCCATCAGTGAGGGGGACTATGGCTACACCTTC
CDR3 protein: CAISEGDYGYTF
D gene: NA
V gene: TRBV10-3
J gene: TRBJ1-2
CDR3 length: 12
clone size: many

CDR3 DNA: TGTGCCAGCAGCAACGAAGGAGCCGAGCAGTACTTC
CDR3 protein: CASSNEGAEQYF
D gene: NA
V gene: TRBV21-1
J gene: TRBJ2-7
CDR3 length: 12
clone size: NA

CDR3 DNA: TGCAGTGCTAGAACTAGCGGGGGGTTCGGCGGGGAGCTGTTTTTT
CDR3 protein: CSARTSGGFGGELFF
D gene: TRBD2
V gene: TRBV20-1
J gene: TRBJ2-2
CDR3 length: 15
clone size: NA

CDR3 DNA: TGTGCCGGCAGTTACCTTCCGTCAGCGGGCGATGGCTACACCTTC
CDR3 protein: CAGSYLPSAGDGYTF
D gene: NA
V gene: TRBV6-5
J gene: TRBJ1-2
CDR3 length: 15
clone size: NA

CDR3 DNA: TGTGCCAGCAGCCAAGGGACTAGGAGCTCCTACAATGAGCAGTTCTTC
CDR3 protein: CASSQGTRSSYNEQFF
D gene: TRBD2
V gene: TRBV4-2
J gene: TRBJ2-1
CDR3 length: 16
clone size: many

CDR3 DNA: TGTGCCAGCAGTTTAGGGACAGCCTACAATGAGCAGTTCTTC
CDR3 protein: CASSLGTAYNEQFF
D gene: NA
V gene: TRBV12-3/TRBV12-4
J gene: TRBJ2-1
CDR3 length: 14
clone size: many

CDR3 DNA: TGTGCCAGCAGTTTACCGGGACTAGCGGGAGCCGGGGAGCTGTTTTTT
CDR3 protein: CASSLPGLAGAGELFF
D gene: TRBD2
V gene: TRBV12-3/TRBV12-4
J gene: TRBJ2-2
CDR3 length: 16
clone size: NA

CDR3 DNA: TGTGCCAGCAGTTTAGATATCCTAGCGGGAGTCTTACGCGAGCAGTACTTC
CDR3 protein: CASSLDILAGVLREQYF
D gene: TRBD2
V gene: TRBV12-3/TRBV12-4
J gene: TRBJ2-7
CDR3 length: 17
clone size: NA

CDR3 DNA: TGTGCCAGCGCCAGCCTACTAGCGGACTCCTACAATGAGCAGTTCTTC
CDR3 protein: CASASLLADSYNEQFF
D gene: TRBD2
V gene: TRBV6-2/TRBV6-3
J gene: TRBJ2-1
CDR3 length: 16
clone size: NA

CDR3 DNA: TGCAGTGCTAGGGGACTAGCGGGAGTGGAGTACTTC
CDR3 protein: CSARGLAGVEYF
D gene: TRBD2
V gene: TRBV20-1
J gene: TRBJ2-7
CDR3 length: 12
clone size: few

CDR3 DNA: TGTGCCAGCAGTGAATCGCGACAGGGCGGCTATAATTCACCCCTCCACTTT
CDR3 protein: CASSESRQGGYNSPLHF
D gene: TRBD1
V gene: TRBV25-1
J gene: TRBJ1-6
CDR3 length: 17
clone size: NA

CDR3 DNA: TGCAGTGCTTTGAGAGGCTCTGGGGCCAACGTCCTGACTTTC
CDR3 protein: CSALRGSGANVLTF
D gene: NA
V gene: TRBV20-1
J gene: TRBJ2-6
CDR3 length: 14
clone size: few

CDR3 DNA: TGTGCCAACAGTCCCCAGACAGGGGCCCAGGAGCATTTT
CDR3 protein: CANSPQTGAQEHF
D gene: TRBD1
V gene: TRBV6-6
J gene: TRBJ1-5
CDR3 length: 13
clone size: NA

CDR3 DNA: TGTGCCAGCAGTTTACTCTCGCGGGAGTCCGCTGGGGCCAACGTCCTGACTTTC
CDR3 protein: CASSLLSRESAGANVLTF
D gene: TRBD2
V gene: TRBV12-3/TRBV12-4
J gene: TRBJ2-6
CDR3 length: 18
clone size: NA

CDR3 DNA: TGCGCCAGCAGCTTTCCCTCCGGGACTAGCGGGAGTAGCACAGATACGCAGTATTTT
CDR3 protein: CASSFPSGTSGSSTDTQYF
D gene: TRBD2
V gene: TRBV5-1
J gene: TRBJ2-3
CDR3 length: 19
clone size: NA

CDR3 DNA: TGTGCCAGCAGCCACACGACTAACTATGGCTACACCTTC
CDR3 protein: CASSHTTNYGYTF
D gene: NA
V gene: TRBV14
J gene: TRBJ1-2
CDR3 length: 13
clone size: few

CDR3 DNA: TGCAGTGCTAGAGGCGCGAACAATGAGCAGTTCTTC
CDR3 protein: CSARGANNEQFF
D gene: NA
V gene: TRBV20-1
J gene: TRBJ2-1
CDR3 length: 12
clone size: NA

CDR3 DNA: TGCGCCAGCAGCCAAGGGCGACAGGGATCCTTCTCTGGAAACACCATATATTTT
CDR3 protein: CASSQGRQGSFSGNTIYF
D gene: TRBD1
V gene: TRBV4-1
J gene: TRBJ1-3
CDR3 length: 18
clone size: NA

CDR3 DNA: TGTGCCAGCAGCTTAGAAACCGGGACCAGCTCCTACAATGAGCAGTTCTTC
CDR3 protein: CASSLETGTSSYNEQFF
D gene: NA
V gene: TRBV11-2
J gene: TRBJ2-1
CDR3 length: 17
clone size: few